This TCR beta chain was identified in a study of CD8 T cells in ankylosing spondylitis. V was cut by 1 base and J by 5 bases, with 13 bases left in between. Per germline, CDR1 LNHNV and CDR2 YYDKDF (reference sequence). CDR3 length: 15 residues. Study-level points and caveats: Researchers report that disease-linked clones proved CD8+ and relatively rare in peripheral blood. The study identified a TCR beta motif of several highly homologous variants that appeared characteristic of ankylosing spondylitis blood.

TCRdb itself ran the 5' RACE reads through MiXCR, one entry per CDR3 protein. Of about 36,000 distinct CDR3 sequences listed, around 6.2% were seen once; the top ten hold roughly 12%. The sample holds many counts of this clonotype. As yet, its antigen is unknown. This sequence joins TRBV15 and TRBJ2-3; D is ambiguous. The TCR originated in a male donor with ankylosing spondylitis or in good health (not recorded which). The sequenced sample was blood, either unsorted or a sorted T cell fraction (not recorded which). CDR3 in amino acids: CATSRGIQAGDTQYF. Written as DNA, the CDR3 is TGTGCCACCAGCAGAGGAATCCAGGCAGGAGATACGCAGTATTTT.